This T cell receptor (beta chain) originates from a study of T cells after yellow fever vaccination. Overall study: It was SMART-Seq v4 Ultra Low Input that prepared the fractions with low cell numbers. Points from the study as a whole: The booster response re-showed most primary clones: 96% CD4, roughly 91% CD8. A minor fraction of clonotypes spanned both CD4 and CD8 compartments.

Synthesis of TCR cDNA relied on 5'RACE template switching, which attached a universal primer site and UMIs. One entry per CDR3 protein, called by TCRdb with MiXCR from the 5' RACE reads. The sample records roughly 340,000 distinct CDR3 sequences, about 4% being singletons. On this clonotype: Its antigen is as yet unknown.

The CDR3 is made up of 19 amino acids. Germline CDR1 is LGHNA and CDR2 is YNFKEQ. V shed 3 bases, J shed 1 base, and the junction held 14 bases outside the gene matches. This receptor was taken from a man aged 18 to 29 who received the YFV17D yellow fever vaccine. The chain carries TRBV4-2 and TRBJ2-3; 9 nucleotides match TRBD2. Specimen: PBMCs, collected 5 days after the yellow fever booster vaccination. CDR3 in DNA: TGTGCCAGCAGCCACGCTGGAACGACTAGCGGCTCTGGCACAGATACGCAGTATTTT. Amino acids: CASSHAGTTSGSGTDTQYF.